The 27 T cell receptor beta chains in this list originate from one sample, sequenced in a study of blood T cell repertoires in COVID-19. Generated by immunoSEQ multiplex PCR, the TCRdb table keeps only in-frame clones and is missing some. This table holds over 250,000 clones, around 87% found once. The sequenced sample was PBMCs or T cells enriched from blood (not recorded which). These receptors were obtained from a woman in her thirties who had recovered from COVID-19.

This chain connects TRBV29-1 to TRBJ1-2, with 7 bases aligning to TRBD1. With 4 bases clipped from V and 7 bases from J, the junction kept 6 bases outside the gene matches. This CDR3 has 12 amino acids. Germline lookup yields CDR1 SQVTM and CDR2 ANQGSEA. CDR3 nucleotides: TGCAGCGTTGTCGGACAGGATGGTGGCTACACCTTC. It is translated as CSVVGQDGGYTF.

This clone was seen a few times. The chain links TRBV4-2 to TRBJ1-1; a possible D gene is TRBD1 (6 bases). The germline V gene has CDR1 LGHNA and CDR2 YNFKEQ. CDR3 length: 14 amino acids. V dropped 4 bases and J dropped 0 bases, with 9 bases sitting between them. This CDR3 reads CASSPGQLNTEAFF. The DNA for the CDR3 is TGTGCCAGCAGCCCCGGACAGCTGAACACTGAAGCTTTCTTT.

The chain employs TRBV11-2 and TRBJ2-7, with TRBD2 matching 10 bases. J lost 3 bases, V lost 2 bases, and 1 base had no gene match. The CDR3 runs 14 residues. The V gene's germline CDR1 is SGHAT and CDR2 FQNNGV. The CDR3 protein is CASSLQRGGYEQYF. The CDR3 DNA follows: TGTGCCAGCAGCTTACAGCGGGGGGGCTACGAGCAGTACTTC.

This chain links TRBV25-1 with TRBJ1-1, with 10 bases identical to TRBD1. Germline V CDR1 and CDR2: MGHDK, SYGVNS. Trimming removed 6 bases from V and 10 bases from J; junction bases left unmatched: 11. This CDR3 has 14 residues. CDR3 residues: CASSRGQGIERAFF. CDR3 bases: TGTGCCAGCAGCAGGGGACAGGGGATCGAGAGAGCTTTCTTT.

The chain has TRBV7-2 and TRBJ2-2, with D uncertain. The length of the CDR3 is 16 residues. Germline V lookup: CDR1 SGHTA, CDR2 FQGNSA. Trimming removed 2 bases at V and 1 base at J, with 11 bases between. The CDR3 DNA follows: TGTGCCAGCAGCTTAATGGCTCCAGGGAACACCGGGGAGCTGTTTTTT. This gives the protein CASSLMAPGNTGELFF. Together with reference TRBV7-2 and TRBJ2-2, the CDR3 gives the full variable domain: GAGVSQSPSNKVTEKGKDVELRCDPISGHTALYWYRQSLGQGLEFLIYFQGNSAPDKSGLPSDRFSAERTGGSVSTLTIQRTQQEDSAVYLCASSLMAPGNTGELFFGEGSRLTVL.

The gene calls are TRBV19 and TRBJ1-1; 9 positions match TRBD1. Germline V gene lookup returns CDR1 LNHDA and CDR2 SQIVND (reference sequence). V lost 6 bases and J lost 0; bases outside the gene matches: 5. This CDR3 has 15 residues. The CDR3 loop reads CASRVQGAVNTEAFF. CDR3 sequence (DNA): TGTGCCAGTAGAGTACAGGGGGCTGTGAACACTGAAGCTTTCTTT.

The rearrangement links TRBV5-4 to TRBJ1-2, with D perhaps TRBD1 (6 bases). Germline assignment: CDR1 SGHNT and CDR2 YYREEE (reference sequence). This CDR3 comprises 14 residues. V lost 3 bases and J 4 bases, leaving 13 bases between the germline ends. In DNA form, the CDR3 reads TGTGCCAGCAGCTGGGGACAAGGAATCTATGGCTACACCTTC. Its protein is CASSWGQGIYGYTF.

A word on this clone: Other DNA sequences from this sample encode an identical CDR3 as well. V usage is TRBV5-1 and J usage is TRBJ1-1; TRBD1 is a possible D gene (6 bases). Trimming shortened V by 3 bases and J by 2 bases, and 8 bases separated the two germline ends. This CDR3 comprises 13 residues. Germline V lookup: CDR1 SGHRS, CDR2 YFSETQ. This CDR3 reads CASSSQGNTEAFF. The CDR3 nucleotides read TGCGCCAGCAGCTCACAGGGAAACACTGAAGCTTTCTTT.

This clone appeared a few times. V gene TRBV7-2 combines with J gene TRBJ1-4; D perhaps matches TRBD1 (5 bases). Germline V gene lookup returns CDR1 SGHTA and CDR2 FQGNSA. V lost 5 bases, J lost 8 bases, and 18 bases lay in between. The length of the CDR3 is 15 residues. CDR3 nucleotide sequence: TGTGCCAGCAGCGGGTCAGGGCGTTCGAGGGAAAAACTGTTTTTT. This gives the protein CASSGSGRSREKLFF.

The V and J genes are TRBV4-3 and TRBJ1-5; possible D gene TRBD1, 5 bases. Germline CDR1 and CDR2: LGHNA and YSLEER. The CDR3 runs to 19 residues. The V gene lost 0 bases and the J gene lost 0 bases, with 18 bases spanning the gap. The CDR3, as DNA: TGCGCCAGCAGCCAAGATTCCAGGGTGGGCGTTTATAGCAATCAGCCCCAGCATTTT. Protein sequence: CASSQDSRVGVYSNQPQHF.

J is TRBJ2-1 and V is TRBV6-5, with D possibly TRBD2 on 5 matching bases. V lost 8 bases, J lost 4 bases, and 12 bases lay in between. The CDR3 contains 13 residues. From germline, CDR1 is MNHEY and CDR2 SVGAGI. In DNA, the CDR3 is TGTGCCAGCGGGCTAGCCGCTTACAATGAGCAGTTCTTC. Its protein is CASGLAAYNEQFF.

This chain joins TRBV6-5 and TRBJ2-7; TRBD1 matches 9 bases. Germline trimming cut 3 bases from V and 2 bases from J; bases unmatched to any gene: 5. Looked up from germline, CDR1 is MNHEY and CDR2 is SVGAGI. The CDR3 loop spans 15 amino acids. The CDR3 DNA reads TGTGCCAGCAGTTATCGGGGACAGGGCACCTACGAGCAGTACTTC. It codes for CASSYRGQGTYEQYF.

This chain connects TRBV5-5 to TRBJ1-2; D gene ambiguous. From germline, CDR1 is SGHKS and CDR2 YYEKEE (reference sequence). Trimming took off 3 bases at V and 0 bases at J, with 9 bases between the two ends. CDR3 length: 14 residues. The CDR3 loop is CASSWSGANYGYTF. In DNA form, the CDR3 reads TGTGCCAGCAGCTGGTCCGGAGCTAACTATGGCTACACCTTC.

The rearrangement links TRBV5-5 to TRBJ1-5; perhaps TRBD1 as D (5 bases). The CDR3 spans 17 residues. V was trimmed by 0 bases and J by 0 bases, leaving 13 bases between them. Germline CDR1 and CDR2: SGHKS and YYEKEE (reference sequence). CDR3 coding DNA: TGTGCCAGCAGCTTGGCGGCAGGGCGAGGTAGCAATCAGCCCCAGCATTTT. Its protein product is CASSLAAGRGSNQPQHF. The full variable domain, completed using reference TRBV5-5 and TRBJ1-5, is DAGVTQSPTHLIKTRGQQVTLRCSPISGHKSVSWYQQVLGQGPQFIFQYYEKEERGRGNFPDRFSARQFPNYSSELNVNALLLGDSALYLCASSLAAGRGSNQPQHFGDGTRLSIL.

A single count supports this clone. The chain couples TRBV30 to TRBJ1-3, with 7 bases matching TRBD1. CDR1 and CDR2 from the germline V gene are GTSNPN and SVGIG (reference sequence). The CDR3 totals 13 residues. V dropped 5 bases and J dropped 2; count of bases not matched to a gene: 3. The CDR3 nucleotides are TGTGCCTGGCTTACAGGGGCTGGAAACACCATATATTTT. This sequence encodes CAWLTGAGNTIYF.

The chain employs TRBV2 and TRBJ2-7, with D tentatively TRBD1 (7 bases). This CDR3 has 13 residues. The ends were cut back, 7 bases at V and 4 bases at J, with 14 bases in the middle. Germline V gene lookup returns CDR1 SNHLY and CDR2 FYNNEI. This CDR3 is CASTGGTEYEQYF. The CDR3 bases are TGTGCCAGCACCGGAGGGACAGAGTACGAGCAGTACTTC.

The chain couples TRBV19 to TRBJ2-3, with D maybe TRBD2 (5 bases). This CDR3 contains 16 residues. Germline loops: CDR1 LNHDA, CDR2 SQIVND (reference sequence). Trimming stripped 5 bases from V and 3 bases from J, with 18 bases between. The CDR3 reads CASSPLARLTTDTQYF. CDR3 DNA sequence: TGTGCCAGTAGTCCTTTAGCGCGATTAACGACAGATACGCAGTATTTT.

The chain carries TRBV13 and TRBJ2-5, with 7 nucleotides matching TRBD1. After removal of 1 base from V and 4 bases from J, the junction contained 6 bases not matched to a gene. This CDR3 spans 15 amino acids. In germline, CDR1 is PRHDT, CDR2 FYEKMQ (reference sequence). CDR3 DNA: TGTGCCAGCAGCTTAGCACAGGGGATTCTAGAGACCCAGTACTTC. Translated: CASSLAQGILETQYF.

This sequence joins TRBV6-5 and TRBJ1-5, with a possible D match to TRBD1 (6 bases). Germline loops: CDR1 MNHEY, CDR2 SVGAGI. This CDR3 comprises 15 residues. The V gene lost 2 bases and the J gene lost 0 bases, with 8 bases spanning the gap. The CDR3 reads CASSYGQHSNQPQHF. The CDR3 bases are TGTGCCAGCAGTTACGGACAGCATAGCAATCAGCCCCAGCATTTT.

The chain carries TRBV21-1 and TRBJ2-1; the table's D call, TRBD1, has no DNA check behind it. TRBV21-1 is tagged as a pseudogene. The CDR3 is made up of 14 amino acids. DNA for the CDR3: TGTGCCAGCAGGTCGACAGGGGGTGGCAATGAGCAGTTCTTC. This translates into CASRSTGGGNEQFF.

The genes are TRBV27 and TRBJ1-5; 7 bases align to TRBD1. Unmatched junction bases numbered 15, after V lost 6 bases and J lost 1 base. The CDR3 loop spans 18 amino acids. CDR1 and CDR2 from the germline V gene are MNHEY and SMNVEV (reference sequence). In DNA form, the CDR3 reads TGTGCCAGCAGCCCGAGAAACCCGACAGGGACCAGCAATCAGCCCCAGCATTTT. This translates into CASSPRNPTGTSNQPQHF.

This rearrangement joins TRBV6-5 to TRBJ2-3; TRBD2 might be the D (5 bases). CDR1 MNHEY and CDR2 SVGAGI come from the germline V gene. CDR3 length equals 16 residues. With 2 bases removed from V and 2 bases from J, the gap between germline ends came to 14 bases. CDR3: CASSYGPGVLTDTQYF. The CDR3, as DNA: TGTGCCAGCAGTTACGGGCCCGGGGTACTCACAGATACGCAGTATTTT.

CDR3 sequence (DNA): TGTGCCAGCAGTTCCTGGGGACAGGGGAACGATGGCTACACCTTC. Amino acid sequence: CASSSWGQGNDGYTF. This sequence joins TRBV7-9 and TRBJ1-2; 10 bases are shared with TRBD1. Germline V gene data show CDR1 as SEHNR and CDR2 as FQNEAQ (reference sequence). The CDR3 spans 15 residues. V lost 6 bases to trimming and J lost 6 bases; unmatched junction nucleotides: 10.

This clone was seen only once. V usage is TRBV4-3 and J usage is TRBJ2-5; no firm D call. This CDR3 spans 14 amino acids. Germline lookup yields CDR1 LGHNA and CDR2 YSLEER. Deletions cut 8 bases from V and 5 bases from J, with 18 bases between. As DNA, the CDR3 is TGCGCCAGCGCCGGCTGGTTGGGCACGGAGACCCAGTACTTC. This sequence encodes CASAGWLGTETQYF.

Ten or more counts support this clone. This sequence joins TRBV28 and TRBJ1-4; perhaps TRBD1 as D (5 bases). Trimming left V 5 bases short and J 7 bases short, with 29 bases between. Germline CDR1 and CDR2: MDHEN and SYDVKM. The CDR3 runs to 19 residues. CDR3 nucleotides: TGTGCCAGCAGTGGGCGGGGGAGAGGAGGCGGTGGGGAAACTGAAAAACTGTTTTTT. Translation gives CASSGRGRGGGGETEKLFF.

In DNA form, the CDR3 reads TGTGCCAGCAGCCCCCCGGGACTAGCGGGGGGGTACGCCGGGGAGCTGTTTTTT. This translates into CASSPPGLAGGYAGELFF. This chain links TRBV3-1 (or the pseudogene TRBV3-2) with TRBJ2-2, with TRBD2 identical over 16 bases. Germline V gene sequence: CDR1 LGHDT, CDR2 YNNKEL (reference sequence). The length of the CDR3 is 18 residues. V lost 4 bases and J lost 6; bases outside the gene matches: 8.

The rearrangement uses TRBV5-8 and TRBJ1-2; TRBD1 agrees at 8 bases. Unmatched junction bases numbered 7, after V lost 4 bases and J lost 5 bases. The CDR3 contains 14 residues. CDR1 is SGHTS, CDR2 YDEGEE, per germline. CDR3 sequence (DNA): TGTGCCAGCAGCCTCCGACAGGGGAGATATGGCTACACCTTC. Its protein is CASSLRQGRYGYTF.